This T cell receptor (beta chain) appears in the sequencing data of a study of response to subunit inactivated influenza vaccine. Concerning this clonotype: Its target is unknown. An end of the junction does not agree with germline; a read error may underlie this.

TCRdb reprocessed the RT-PCR reads via MiXCR and lists one record per CDR3 protein. The data contain around 580,000 distinct CDR3 sequences, about 11% of them singletons. General study points: Authors suggested that a seasonal influenza vaccination recruits few new T cells each time.

The V gene's germline CDR1 is LGHDT and CDR2 YNNKEL (reference sequence). This CDR3 contains 17 residues. This specimen consisted of PBMCs from blood, obtained on the day of vaccination. The chain employs TRBV3-1 and TRBJ1-2; 7 bases are a match to TRBD1. This receptor was identified in a man aged 50 to 60 who received an inactivated influenza vaccine. The CDR3 bases are TGTGCCACCAGCCAACTTCGGACAGGAGGAACTAACTATGGCTACACCTTC. Its protein is CATSQLRTGGTNYGYTF.